These 13 T cell receptor beta chains were sequenced from one sample in a study of cytomegalovirus exposure and HLA in healthy donors. PCR involved 60 Vbeta and 13 Jbeta primers. The table came from immunoSEQ multiplex PCR; TCRdb's copy has only in-frame clones and leaves some out. The sample holds 160,000 or so clones; 71% are singletons and the top ten take under 3.5%. Sequenced input: PBMCs. Receptors originate from a woman in her twenties or thirties in good health and CMV-seronegative.

Only a few counts were recorded for this clone. The chain combines TRBV5-1 with TRBJ2-3; TRBD1 matches at 12 bases. Germline V lookup: CDR1 SGHRS, CDR2 YFSETQ. J lost 1 base, V lost 3 bases, and 6 bases had no gene match. The CDR3 has 17 amino acids. CDR3 amino acids: CASSWTGTGGGTDTQYF. The CDR3 DNA reads TGCGCCAGCAGCTGGACCGGGACAGGGGGCGGCACAGATACGCAGTATTTT.

In DNA form, the CDR3 reads TGCGCCAGCAGTGAGTCTATAGCGGGGCTGGGCAATGAGCAGTTCTTC. Translation gives CASSESIAGLGNEQFF. V usage is TRBV10-2 and J usage is TRBJ2-1; 8 bases fit TRBD2. This CDR3 region has 16 residues. The trim removed 0 bases at V and 6 bases at J, leaving 7 bases unmatched. CDR1 and CDR2 (germline): WSHSY, SAAADI.

The V and J genes are TRBV7-9 and TRBJ2-2; D remains ambiguous. V was shortened by 1 base and J by 2 bases, with 5 bases between the two germline ends. The CDR3 has 14 residues. The germline gives CDR1 SEHNR, CDR2 FQNEAQ (reference sequence). The CDR3 region has the DNA TGTGCCAGCAGCTTAGTAGAAAACACCGGGGAGCTGTTTTTT. Protein sequence: CASSLVENTGELFF.

About this clone: At one of its ends the junction is not consistent with the germline gene, which may arise from a read error. The V gene is TRBV7-9, the J gene TRBJ1-1, with 12 bases lining up with TRBD1. Germline-derived CDR1 and CDR2 are SEHNR and FQNEAQ (reference sequence). This CDR3 has 16 residues. The CDR3 DNA is TGTTCCAGCAGCCGTCAAGGGACAGGGGGCGACCCTGAAGCTTTCTTT. The encoded protein is CSSSRQGTGGDPEAFF.

J is TRBJ2-4 and V is TRBV19; TRBD2 is a possible D gene (6 bases). Germline CDR1 is LNHDA and CDR2 is SQIVND (reference sequence). Trimming removed 6 bases from V and 5 bases from J, with 17 bases in between. The CDR3 is 15 residues long. For the CDR3, the DNA is TGTGCCAGTAGCCCTATCGCGACTAGAGAAAACATTCAGTACTTC. Amino acid sequence: CASSPIATRENIQYF.

This chain connects TRBV5-1 to TRBJ1-3; D is unclear. Deletions cut 0 bases from V and 1 base from J, with 11 bases between. The V gene's germline CDR1 is SGHRS and CDR2 YFSETQ. The CDR3 is made up of 16 amino acids. CDR3 protein: CASSLGFAGSGNTIYF. CDR3 sequence (DNA): TGCGCCAGCAGCTTGGGATTTGCGGGGTCTGGAAACACCATATATTTT.

This clone came up a few times. The rearrangement joins TRBV7-6 to TRBJ1-4; no reliable D call. Germline lookup yields CDR1 SGHVS and CDR2 FNYEAQ. This CDR3 has 14 amino acids. Trimming took 4 bases from V and 5 from J, leaving 11 bases between them. CDR3 loop: CASSSGGGNEKLFF. In DNA, the CDR3 is TGTGCCAGCAGCTCTGGAGGCGGGAATGAAAAACTGTTTTTT.

This clone has only one observation. The chain is built from TRBV7-2 and TRBJ2-7; D is perhaps TRBD2 (6 bases). With 1 base removed from V and 3 bases from J, the gap between germline ends came to 22 bases. CDR1 and CDR2 (germline): SGHTA, FQGNSA. This CDR3 is built from 18 residues. This CDR3 reads CASSLGVYRTTASYEQYF. The DNA of the CDR3 is TGTGCCAGCAGCTTAGGGGTATACAGGACTACTGCCAGCTACGAGCAGTACTTC.

This clone has a handful of counts. The chain uses TRBV10-1 and TRBJ2-1; D unresolved. The germline V gene has CDR1 WNHNN and CDR2 SYGVQD (reference sequence). This CDR3 has 11 amino acids. V was clipped by 0 bases and J by 14 bases, with 8 bases between them. CDR3 DNA: TGCGCCAGCAGTGAGTCAGAGAGAAAGTTCTTC. Translating gives CASSESERKFF.

The chain recombines TRBV11-2 with TRBJ1-5; D possibly corresponds to TRBD1 (5 bases). The V end was cut by 0 bases, the J end by 6 bases, with 9 bases between. The CDR3 consists of 14 residues. Looked up from germline, CDR1 is SGHAT and CDR2 is FQNNGV. CDR3 region: CASSLDLQGQPQHF. The CDR3 DNA follows: TGTGCCAGCAGCTTAGATCTTCAGGGTCAGCCCCAGCATTTT.

The chain employs TRBV7-9 and TRBJ2-2; D possibly corresponds to TRBD2 (5 bases). CDR1 is SEHNR, CDR2 FQNEAQ, per germline (reference sequence). CDR3 length: 15 residues. V shed 4 bases and J shed 1 base, with 10 bases lying between them. CDR3 DNA: TGTGCCAGCAGCTGGGAGCATTTGAACACCGGGGAGCTGTTTTTT. Translation: CASSWEHLNTGELFF.

This clone occurred a few times. The chain is built from TRBV19 and TRBJ2-1; 7 bases line up with TRBD2. V lost 5 bases to trimming and J lost 7 bases; unmatched junction nucleotides: 8. Germline V lookup: CDR1 LNHDA, CDR2 SQIVND (reference sequence). The CDR3 has 14 residues. The CDR3 DNA is TGTGCCAGTAGTGTCGGGGGGAGTTTGAATGAGCAGTTCTTC. Its protein product is CASSVGGSLNEQFF.

The chain combines TRBV7-2 with TRBJ1-6; D is uncertain. The CDR3 has 15 residues. V was clipped by 1 base and J by 0 bases, with 4 bases between them. Per germline, CDR1 SGHTA and CDR2 FQGNSA. The CDR3 loop reads CASSLESSYNSPLHF. The DNA of the CDR3 is TGTGCCAGCAGCTTAGAGAGCTCCTATAATTCACCCCTCCACTTT.